The entry below gives a single T cell receptor beta chain sequence along with its context. Its target is unknown. The source of the sample is a study of T cells in localized non-small cell lung cancer. General study results and limits: In adjacent lung, a median about 54 of the top 100 tumor clones were found. Maximal T cell clonality occurred in uninvolved adjacent lung, with tumor ranking below it.

Assay: immunoSEQ multiplex PCR; the TCRdb copy retains only in-frame clones and omits some. Among around 41,000 clones, approximately 80% were seen once, and the ten largest hold 7.8%. This CDR3 has 13 amino acids. V was trimmed by 4 bases and J by 8 bases, leaving 13 bases between them. Germline assignment: CDR1 SGHDT and CDR2 YYEEEE. The source was PBMCs, collected before any cancer treatment. The receptor was derived from a man aged 35 to 70 with stage II lung adenocarcinoma. The chain combines TRBV5-6 with TRBJ1-5; perhaps TRBD1 as D (5 bases). This CDR3 reads CASSLGRAKPQHF. CDR3 nucleotides: TGTGCCAGCAGCCTGGGACGGGCAAAGCCCCAGCATTTT.